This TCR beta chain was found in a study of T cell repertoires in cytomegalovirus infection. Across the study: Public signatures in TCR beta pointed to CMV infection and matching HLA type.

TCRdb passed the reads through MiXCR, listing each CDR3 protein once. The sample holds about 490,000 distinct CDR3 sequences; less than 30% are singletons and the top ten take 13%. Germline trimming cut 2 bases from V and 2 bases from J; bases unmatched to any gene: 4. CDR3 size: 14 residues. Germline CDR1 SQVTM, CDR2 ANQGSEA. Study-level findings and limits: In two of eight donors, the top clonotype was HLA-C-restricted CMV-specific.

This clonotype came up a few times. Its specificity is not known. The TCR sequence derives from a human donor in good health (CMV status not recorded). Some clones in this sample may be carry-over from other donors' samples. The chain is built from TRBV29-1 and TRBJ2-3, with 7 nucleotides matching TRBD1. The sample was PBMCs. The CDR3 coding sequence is TGCAGCGTTGAACGGGACAGATTCACAGATACGCAGTATTTT. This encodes CSVERDRFTDTQYF.